These 30 T cell receptor beta chains share one sample of origin, sequenced in a study of cytomegalovirus exposure and HLA in healthy donors. It was with 60 Vbeta and 13 Jbeta primers that the PCR ran. Sequenced by immunoSEQ multiplex PCR; TCRdb stores in-frame clones only, minus some. The data show 80,000 to 95,000 clones, less than 70% seen once. The sample taken for sequencing was PBMCs. The source is a human donor in good health.

The chain carries TRBV27 and TRBJ1-6; D possibly corresponds to TRBD1 (5 bases). Germline assignment: CDR1 MNHEY and CDR2 SMNVEV (reference sequence). The CDR3 covers 15 residues. The germline V and J ends were trimmed by 6 bases and 5 bases, with 14 bases remaining between them. The CDR3 region is CASRDQGGDNSPLHF. CDR3 nucleotides: TGTGCCAGCAGAGATCAGGGTGGGGATAATTCACCCCTCCACTTT.

The chain couples TRBV29-1 to TRBJ1-2, with unresolved D. Germline V gene data show CDR1 as SQVTM and CDR2 as ANQGSEA. CDR3 size: 10 residues. V was trimmed by 3 bases and J by 6 bases, leaving 5 bases between them. The CDR3 is CSVEENGYTF. In DNA, the CDR3 is TGCAGCGTTGAGGAGAATGGCTACACCTTC. Drawing the rest from reference TRBV29-1 and TRBJ1-2, the complete variable domain is SAVISQKPSRDICQRGTSLTIQCQVDSQVTMMFWYRQQPGQSLTLIATANQGSEATYESGFVIDKFPISRPNLTFSTLTVSNMSPEDSSIYLCSVEENGYTFGSGTRLTVV.

This clone was found a few times. The chain combines TRBV5-1 with TRBJ1-3; no clear D. The V end was cut by 3 bases, the J end by 0 bases, with 10 bases between. This CDR3 has 15 amino acids. CDR1 and CDR2 from the germline V gene are SGHRS and YFSETQ. The CDR3 loop reads CASSSEAVSGNTIYF. In DNA, the CDR3 is TGCGCCAGCAGCTCTGAGGCAGTCTCTGGAAACACCATATATTTT.

The count of this clone is one. The rearrangement links TRBV6-5 to TRBJ1-1; D call uncertain. This CDR3 has 12 amino acids. With 0 bases removed from V and 11 bases from J, the gap between germline ends came to 10 bases. Looked up from germline, CDR1 is MNHEY and CDR2 is SVGAGI. The CDR3 DNA follows: TGTGCCAGCAGTTACTCCCGCGGCGGGGCTTTCTTT. Protein sequence: CASSYSRGGAFF.

A few counts support this clone. The J gene is TRBJ1-5, the V gene TRBV5-1; possibly TRBD1 for D (6 bases). CDR1 and CDR2 (germline): SGHRS, YFSETQ. This CDR3 spans 15 amino acids. V was shortened by 0 bases and J by 7 bases, with 14 bases between the two germline ends. CDR3 sequence reads: CASSLAGRGYQPQHF. CDR3 nucleotide sequence: TGCGCCAGCAGCTTGGCCGGCAGGGGCTACCAGCCCCAGCATTTT.

The chain is built from TRBV4-1 and TRBJ2-1; TRBD1 might be the D (5 bases). This CDR3 region has 13 residues. V lost 2 bases, J lost 9 bases, and 11 bases lay in between. Germline loops: CDR1 MGHRA, CDR2 YSYEKL. The CDR3 loop is CASSQPGLVEQFF. The CDR3, as DNA: TGCGCCAGCAGCCAACCAGGGTTGGTTGAGCAGTTCTTC.

For the CDR3, the DNA is TGTGCCAGCAGCATACAGGGGGCGGTCGGGGAGCTGTTTTTT. This codes for CASSIQGAVGELFF. The chain carries TRBV6-1 and TRBJ2-2, with 9 nucleotides matching TRBD1. V was pared by 6 bases and J by 7 bases, with 6 bases of the junction left unmatched. Per the germline V gene, CDR1 is MNHNS and CDR2 is SASEGT. This CDR3 has 14 amino acids.

The rearrangement links TRBV2 to TRBJ1-1; D remains unclear. The CDR3 is 14 residues long. V shed 5 bases and J shed 1 base, with 11 bases lying between them. Germline lookup yields CDR1 SNHLY and CDR2 FYNNEI. CDR3: CASSPRTGNTEAFF. DNA of the CDR3: TGTGCCAGCAGTCCTCGGACTGGGAACACTGAAGCTTTCTTT.

The rearrangement uses TRBV2 and TRBJ2-1, with 8 bases lining up with TRBD2. This CDR3 is built from 15 residues. Germline V gene lookup returns CDR1 SNHLY and CDR2 FYNNEI. The junction had 7 bases not matched to a gene; V was cut back by 5 bases and J by 4 bases. The DNA of the CDR3 is TGTGCCAGCAGTCCTTTAGCGGGGATTTACAATGAGCAGTTCTTC. Translating gives CASSPLAGIYNEQFF.

The chain combines TRBV4-3 with TRBJ1-2; 8 bases align to TRBD1. Germline CDR1 and CDR2: LGHNA and YSLEER. Trimming took 0 bases from V and 7 from J; bases not matched to a gene: 10. CDR3 length equals 16 residues. The CDR3 coding sequence is TGCGCCAGCAGCCAAGACCTAAGGACAGGGCTGTCTGGCTACACCTTC. As protein: CASSQDLRTGLSGYTF.

The chain couples TRBV7-2 to TRBJ2-7, with a tentative D call TRBD2 (5 bases). The CDR3 extends over 13 amino acids. Looked up from germline, CDR1 is SGHTA and CDR2 is FQGNSA. V lost 5 bases and J 6 bases, leaving 14 bases between the germline ends. The CDR3 sequence is CASSPWRASEQYF. The DNA of the CDR3 is TGTGCCAGCAGCCCCTGGCGGGCCTCCGAGCAGTACTTC. Full variable domain (outside the CDR3, taken from reference TRBV7-2 and TRBJ2-7): GAGVSQSPSNKVTEKGKDVELRCDPISGHTALYWYRQSLGQGLEFLIYFQGNSAPDKSGLPSDRFSAERTGGSVSTLTIQRTQQEDSAVYLCASSPWRASEQYFGPGTRLTVT.

V gene TRBV6-5 combines with J gene TRBJ1-6, with TRBD1 identical over 7 bases. The germline CDR1 and CDR2 sequences are MNHEY and SVGAGI. The CDR3 sequence is 15 residues long. With 2 bases clipped from V and 6 bases from J, the junction kept 4 bases outside the gene matches. Here the CDR3 reads CASSYTRQGNSPLHF. The CDR3 DNA follows: TGTGCCAGCAGTTACACCCGACAGGGTAATTCACCCCTCCACTTT.

This clone was found a few times. This chain connects TRBV2 to TRBJ1-1; D is possibly TRBD1 (5 bases). This CDR3 region has 15 residues. The germline gives CDR1 SNHLY, CDR2 FYNNEI. V was trimmed by 6 bases and J by 2 bases, leaving 16 bases between them. The CDR3 DNA is TGTGCCAGCAGCACCTTCTTCGGGGGAAACACTGAAGCTTTCTTT. It yields the protein CASSTFFGGNTEAFF. Supplemented by reference TRBV2 and TRBJ1-1, the full variable domain reads EPEVTQTPSHQVTQMGQEVILRCVPISNHLYFYWYRQILGQKVEFLVSFYNNEISEKSEIFDDQFSVERPDGSNFTLKIRSTKLEDSAMYFCASSTFFGGNTEAFFGQGTRLTVV.

The genes are TRBV7-9 and TRBJ1-5; D is undetermined. Trimming stripped 4 bases from V and 3 bases from J, with 4 bases between. Germline lookup yields CDR1 SEHNR and CDR2 FQNEAQ (reference sequence). The CDR3 totals 12 residues. For the CDR3, the DNA is TGTGCCAGCAGCTCAGACAATCAGCCCCAGCATTTT. This translates into CASSSDNQPQHF. The full variable domain, with the rest looked up from reference TRBV7-9 and TRBJ1-5, is DTGVSQNPRHKITKRGQNVTFRCDPISEHNRLYWYRQTLGQGPEFLTYFQNEAQLEKSRLLSDRFSAERPKGSFSTLEIQRTEQGDSAMYLCASSSDNQPQHFGDGTRLSIL.

The CDR3 reads CASSQVGLSGNTIYF. The CDR3 DNA reads as TGCGCCAGCAGCCAAGTTGGGCTTTCTGGAAACACCATATATTTT. The chain joins TRBV4-3 to TRBJ1-3; D not resolved. The germline V gene has CDR1 LGHNA and CDR2 YSLEER. The CDR3 runs to 15 residues. V was pared by 1 base and J by 1 base, with 8 bases between.

This clone was seen only a few times. The V gene is TRBV10-3, the J gene TRBJ2-3; 11 nucleotides match TRBD1. Germline V CDR1 and CDR2: ENHRY, SYGVKD. J was trimmed by 4 bases and V by 0 bases; bases with no gene match: 6. The CDR3 has 17 residues. The CDR3 DNA reads TGTGCCATCAGTGAGTCGGGGACAGGGGGAAGGCCAGATACGCAGTATTTT. Its translation is CAISESGTGGRPDTQYF.

The genes are TRBV7-9 and TRBJ2-7; the match to TRBD1 covers 9 bases. V dropped 4 bases and J dropped 2; count of bases not matched to a gene: 6. This CDR3 has 15 residues. The V gene's germline CDR1 is SEHNR and CDR2 FQNEAQ (reference sequence). CDR3 DNA: TGTGCCAGCAGCTCGTCCGGGACAGGGACCTACGAGCAGTACTTC. It translates to CASSSSGTGTYEQYF.

This rearrangement joins TRBV9 to TRBJ2-1; D might be TRBD2 (6 bases). CDR3 size: 16 residues. V dropped 0 bases and J dropped 3 bases, with 13 bases sitting between them. From germline, CDR1 is SGDLS and CDR2 YYNGEE. The CDR3 DNA reads TGTGCCAGCAGCGTAGCTCTCGGCGGGGTCTACAATGAGCAGTTCTTC. Translation gives CASSVALGGVYNEQFF.

DNA of the CDR3: TGTGCCAGCAGCACCCACGGGACTCGGCAGTTCTTC. Its translation is CASSTHGTRQFF. The rearrangement uses TRBV2 and TRBJ2-1, with TRBD2 as a possible D gene (6 bases). Looked up from germline, CDR1 is SNHLY and CDR2 is FYNNEI. The ends were cut back, 6 bases at V and 12 bases at J, with 15 bases in the middle. CDR3 size: 12 residues.

The chain joins TRBV6-6 to TRBJ1-1; D gene ambiguous. Trimming left V 2 bases short and J 0 bases short, with 7 bases between. The germline V gene encodes CDR1 MNHNY and CDR2 SVGAGI (reference sequence). The CDR3 is 14 amino acids. DNA for the CDR3: TGTGCCAGCAGTTACGAGGCGTTGAACACTGAAGCTTTCTTT. Protein product: CASSYEALNTEAFF.

The chain employs TRBV7-6 and TRBJ1-4; the match to TRBD1 covers 7 bases. V shed 3 bases and J 4 bases; nucleotides not matched to a gene: 5. Germline CDR1 is SGHVS and CDR2 is FNYEAQ. This CDR3 spans 15 amino acids. CDR3 nucleotide sequence: TGTGCCAGCAGCTTGGGTGGGACAGTTAATGAAAAACTGTTTTTT. This encodes CASSLGGTVNEKLFF. The full variable domain, with the rest looked up from reference TRBV7-6 and TRBJ1-4, is GAGVSQSPRYKVTKRGQDVALRCDPISGHVSLYWYRQALGQGPEFLTYFNYEAQQDKSGLPNDRFSAERPEGSISTLTIQRTEQRDSAMYRCASSLGGTVNEKLFFGSGTQLSVL.

J is TRBJ1-1 and V is TRBV29-1, with 7 bases identical to TRBD1. V shed 6 bases, J shed 0 bases, and the junction held 7 bases outside the gene matches. CDR1 and CDR2 (germline): SQVTM, ANQGSEA. The CDR3 loop spans 14 amino acids. The CDR3 protein is CSVAQGGMNTEAFF. In nucleotides, the CDR3 is TGCAGCGTCGCCCAGGGGGGCATGAACACTGAAGCTTTCTTT.

The gene calls are TRBV18 and TRBJ1-6; 10 nucleotides agree with TRBD1. CDR1 is KGHSH and CDR2 is LQKENI in the germline V gene. The CDR3 covers 16 residues. Unmatched junction bases numbered 7, after V lost 4 bases and J lost 7 bases. The CDR3 bases are TGTGCCAGCTCACGGAGACAGGGGGCTGGGAATTCACCCCTCCACTTT. The encoded protein is CASSRRQGAGNSPLHF.

This chain uses TRBV19 with TRBJ1-3, with 7 bases matching TRBD1. The CDR3 contains 15 residues. Germline-derived CDR1 and CDR2 are LNHDA and SQIVND (reference sequence). The V gene end was trimmed by 5 bases and the J gene end by 3 bases; junction bases not matched to a gene: 7. CDR3 DNA: TGTGCCAGTAGTGAGCAGGGGGTCGGTGGAAACACCATATATTTT. Its translation is CASSEQGVGGNTIYF. The variable domain in full, with the rest retrieved from reference TRBV19 and TRBJ1-3, is DGGITQSPKYLFRKEGQNVTLSCEQNLNHDAMYWYRQDPGQGLRLIYYSQIVNDFQKGDIAEGYSVSREKKESFPLTVTSAQKNPTAFYLCASSEQGVGGNTIYFGEGSWLTVV.

The V and J genes are TRBV20-1 and TRBJ2-5; D gene unclear. The CDR3 runs 11 residues. CDR1 and CDR2 from the germline V gene are DFQATT and SNEGSKA (reference sequence). The ends were cut back, 3 bases at V and 5 bases at J, with 7 bases in the middle. CDR3 sequence: CSASGHETQYF. The CDR3 DNA reads as TGCAGTGCTAGTGGGCACGAGACCCAGTACTTC.

The rearrangement joins TRBV10-3 to TRBJ1-1; TRBD1 aligns across 8 bases. The CDR3 has 14 amino acids. Germline CDR1 reads ENHRY; CDR2 reads SYGVKD. J was trimmed by 1 base and V by 6 bases; bases with no gene match: 4. CDR3: CAISPTGANTEAFF. The CDR3 bases are TGTGCCATCAGCCCGACAGGGGCGAACACTGAAGCTTTCTTT.

In this sample, this clone turned up a few times. The V and J genes are TRBV19 and TRBJ1-2, with 8 bases aligning to TRBD1. The length of the CDR3 is 14 residues. The germline V gene encodes CDR1 LNHDA and CDR2 SQIVND (reference sequence). The V gene end was trimmed by 5 bases and the J gene end by 8 bases; junction bases not matched to a gene: 10. Here the CDR3 DNA reads TGTGCCAGTAGTCCGGACAGGGACATAGGGGGCTACACCTTC. Amino acids: CASSPDRDIGGYTF.

This clone was counted once. The J gene is TRBJ1-3, the V gene TRBV11-3; D is perhaps TRBD1 (6 bases). Germline CDR1 is SGHNT and CDR2 is YENEEA. V lost 2 bases, J lost 3 bases, and 17 bases lay in between. The CDR3 is 17 amino acids. The CDR3 DNA sequence: TGTGCCAGCAGCTTACCGGGACAAGTGACATTTGGAAACACCATATATTTT. It codes for CASSLPGQVTFGNTIYF. The full variable domain, completed using reference TRBV11-3 and TRBJ1-3, is EAGVVQSPRYKIIEKKQPVAFWCNPISGHNTLYWYLQNLGQGPELLIRYENEEAVDDSQLPKDRFSAERLKGVDSTLKIQPAELGDSAVYLCASSLPGQVTFGNTIYFGEGSWLTVV.

The chain couples TRBV4-3 to TRBJ2-5; tentative D call: TRBD1 (5 bases). The CDR3 runs 15 residues. V lost 4 bases, J lost 2 bases, and 14 bases lay in between. Germline V gene data show CDR1 as LGHNA and CDR2 as YSLEER. In DNA form, the CDR3 reads TGCGCCAGCAGCCGATTCTTGGGGCGACAAGAGACCCAGTACTTC. Its translation: CASSRFLGRQETQYF.

The chain couples TRBV15 to TRBJ1-2; D is perhaps TRBD1 (5 bases). Between the trimmed V and J ends, which lost 0 bases and 8 bases, there was a span of 22 bases. The germline V gene has CDR1 LNHNV and CDR2 YYDKDF (reference sequence). The CDR3 extends over 17 amino acids. The CDR3 nucleotides are TGTGCCACCAGCAGAGACATCCGTTCACGAAGGCAGGGCGGCTACACCTTC. It yields the protein CATSRDIRSRRQGGYTF.